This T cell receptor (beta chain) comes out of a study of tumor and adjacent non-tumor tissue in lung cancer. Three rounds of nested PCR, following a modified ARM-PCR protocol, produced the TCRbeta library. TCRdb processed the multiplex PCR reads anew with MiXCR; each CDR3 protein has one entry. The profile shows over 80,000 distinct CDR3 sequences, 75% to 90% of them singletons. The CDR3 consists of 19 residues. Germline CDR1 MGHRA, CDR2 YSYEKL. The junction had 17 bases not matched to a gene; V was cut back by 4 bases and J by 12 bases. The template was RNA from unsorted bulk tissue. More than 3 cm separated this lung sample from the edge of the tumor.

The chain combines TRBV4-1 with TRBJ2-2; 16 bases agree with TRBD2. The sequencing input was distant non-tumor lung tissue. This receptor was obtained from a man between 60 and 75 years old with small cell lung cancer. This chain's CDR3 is CASSRVPGLAGGNTRKLFF. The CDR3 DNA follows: TGCGCCAGCAGCCGAGTCCCGGGACTAGCGGGAGGGAACACTCGGAAGCTGTTTTTT.